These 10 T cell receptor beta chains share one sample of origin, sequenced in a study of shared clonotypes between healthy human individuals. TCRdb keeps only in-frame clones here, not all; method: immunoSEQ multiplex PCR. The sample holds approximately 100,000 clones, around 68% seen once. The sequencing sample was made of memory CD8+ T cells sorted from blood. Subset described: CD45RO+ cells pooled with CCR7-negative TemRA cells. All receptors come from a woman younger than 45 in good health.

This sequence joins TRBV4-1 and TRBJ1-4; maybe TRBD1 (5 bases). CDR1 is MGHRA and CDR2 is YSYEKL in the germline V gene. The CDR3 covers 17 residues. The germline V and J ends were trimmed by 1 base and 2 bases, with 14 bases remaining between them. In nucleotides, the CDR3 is TGCGCCAGCAGCCAAGTCGCCACAGGCGCGACTAATGAAAAACTGTTTTTT. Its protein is CASSQVATGATNEKLFF.

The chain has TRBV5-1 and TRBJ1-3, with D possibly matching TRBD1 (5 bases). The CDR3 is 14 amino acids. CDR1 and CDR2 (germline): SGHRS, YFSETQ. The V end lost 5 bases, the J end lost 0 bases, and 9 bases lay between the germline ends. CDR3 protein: CASSGGTSGNTIYF. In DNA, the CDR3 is TGCGCCAGCAGTGGGGGGACCTCTGGAAACACCATATATTTT.

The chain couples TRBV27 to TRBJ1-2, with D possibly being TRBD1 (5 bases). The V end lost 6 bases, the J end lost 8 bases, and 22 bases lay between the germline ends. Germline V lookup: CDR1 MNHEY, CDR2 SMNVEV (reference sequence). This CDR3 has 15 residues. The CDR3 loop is CASRMTGTERFGYTF. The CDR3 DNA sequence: TGTGCCAGCAGAATGACCGGGACCGAACGTTTCGGCTACACCTTC.

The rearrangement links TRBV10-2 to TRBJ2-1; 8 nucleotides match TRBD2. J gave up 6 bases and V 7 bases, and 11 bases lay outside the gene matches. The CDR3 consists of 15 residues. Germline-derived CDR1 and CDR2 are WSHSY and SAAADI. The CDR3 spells CASTPSGSSVNEQFF. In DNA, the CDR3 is TGCGCCAGCACCCCGAGCGGGAGTTCCGTCAATGAGCAGTTCTTC.

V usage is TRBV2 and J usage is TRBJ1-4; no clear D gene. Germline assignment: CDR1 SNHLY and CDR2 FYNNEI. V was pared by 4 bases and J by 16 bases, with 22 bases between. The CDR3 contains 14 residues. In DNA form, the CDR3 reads TGTGCCAGCAGTGGGCCCCCCGGGAGCGCAGGTTGGTTTTTT. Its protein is CASSGPPGSAGWFF.

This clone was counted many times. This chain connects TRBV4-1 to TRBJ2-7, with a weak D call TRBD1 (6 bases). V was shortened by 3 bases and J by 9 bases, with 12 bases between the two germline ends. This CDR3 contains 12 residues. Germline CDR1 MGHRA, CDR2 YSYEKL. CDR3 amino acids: CASSQGTGLQYF. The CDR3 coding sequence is TGCGCCAGCAGCCAGGGAACAGGGCTGCAGTACTTC.

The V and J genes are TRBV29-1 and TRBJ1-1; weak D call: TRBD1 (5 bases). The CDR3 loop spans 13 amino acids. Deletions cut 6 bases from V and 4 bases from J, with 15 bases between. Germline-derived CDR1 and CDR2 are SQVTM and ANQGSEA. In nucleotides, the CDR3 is TGCAGCGTCCACTGGGGGATGGGCACTGAAGCTTTCTTT. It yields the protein CSVHWGMGTEAFF.

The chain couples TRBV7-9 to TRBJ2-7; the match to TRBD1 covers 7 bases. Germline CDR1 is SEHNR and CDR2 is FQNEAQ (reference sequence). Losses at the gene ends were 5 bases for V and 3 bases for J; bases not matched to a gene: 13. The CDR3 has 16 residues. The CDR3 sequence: CASSPAEGADYYEQYF. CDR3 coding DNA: TGTGCCAGCAGCCCCGCCGAGGGGGCGGATTACTACGAGCAGTACTTC.

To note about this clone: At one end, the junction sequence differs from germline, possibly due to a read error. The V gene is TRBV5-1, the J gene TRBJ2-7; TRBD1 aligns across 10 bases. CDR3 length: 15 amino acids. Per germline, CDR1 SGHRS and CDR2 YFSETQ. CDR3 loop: CASSLSGTGEGLRTF. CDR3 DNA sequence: TGCGCCAGCAGCTTATCAGGGACAGGGGAAGGGCTACGGACCTTC.

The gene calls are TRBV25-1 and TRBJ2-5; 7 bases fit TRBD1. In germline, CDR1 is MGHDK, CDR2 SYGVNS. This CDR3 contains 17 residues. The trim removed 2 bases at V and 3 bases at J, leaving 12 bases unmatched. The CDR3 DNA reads TGTGCCAGCAGTGAACACAGACCGGACAGGTTGGAAGAGACCCAGTACTTC. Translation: CASSEHRPDRLEETQYF.